This T cell receptor (beta chain) originates from a study of blood T cell repertoires in COVID-19. Study context: Sites across the United States, Italy and Spain contributed samples from acute and convalescent COVID-19.

Germline-derived CDR1 and CDR2 are SGHNT and YYREEE (reference sequence). The CDR3 runs 15 residues. Deletions cut 3 bases from V and 1 base from J, with 11 bases between. Participants' own reports of clinical history determined their cohort assignment. Recovered status applied to Cohort 3 donors who had two consecutive negative PCRs. It also applied to those with clearance or with symptom resolution. In the study's own analysis: Estimated nucleated cell counts came from reference gene primer amplification. The data were produced by immunoSEQ multiplex PCR, yet TCRdb's version contains in-frame clones alone and is incomplete. The D gene and trimming were derived from the DNA, and the V and J assignments and clone size from that table. The sample holds some 340,000 clones, 87% seen once.

The sequenced material came from PBMCs or T cells enriched from blood (not recorded which). The sequence was collected from a woman aged 30 to 39 who had recovered from COVID-19. This rearrangement joins TRBV5-4 to TRBJ2-1, with D possibly being TRBD1 (6 bases). CDR3 nucleotides: TGTGCCAGCAGCTACACAGGGTTTTCCTACAATGAGCAGTTCTTC. This encodes CASSYTGFSYNEQFF.